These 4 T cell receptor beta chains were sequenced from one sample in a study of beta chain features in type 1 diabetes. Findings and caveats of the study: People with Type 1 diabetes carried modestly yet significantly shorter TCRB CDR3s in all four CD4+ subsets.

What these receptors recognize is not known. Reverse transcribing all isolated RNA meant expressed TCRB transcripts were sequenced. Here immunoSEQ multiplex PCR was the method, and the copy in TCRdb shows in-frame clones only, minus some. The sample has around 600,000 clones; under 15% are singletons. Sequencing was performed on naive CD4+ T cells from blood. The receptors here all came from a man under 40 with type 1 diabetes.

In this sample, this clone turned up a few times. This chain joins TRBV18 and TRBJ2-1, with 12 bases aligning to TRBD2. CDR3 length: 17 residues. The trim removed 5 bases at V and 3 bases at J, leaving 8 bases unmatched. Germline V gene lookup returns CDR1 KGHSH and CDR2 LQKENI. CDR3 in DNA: TGTGCCAGCTCATCTGAGGGACTAGCGGGCTTCTACAATGAGCAGTTCTTC. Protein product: CASSSEGLAGFYNEQFF.

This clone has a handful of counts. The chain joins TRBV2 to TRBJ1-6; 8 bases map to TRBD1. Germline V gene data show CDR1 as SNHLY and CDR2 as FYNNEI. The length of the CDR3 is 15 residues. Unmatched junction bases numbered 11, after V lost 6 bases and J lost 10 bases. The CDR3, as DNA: TGTGCCAGCAGGCTCCAGGACAGGGAATCGTCACCCCTCCACTTT. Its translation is CASRLQDRESSPLHF.

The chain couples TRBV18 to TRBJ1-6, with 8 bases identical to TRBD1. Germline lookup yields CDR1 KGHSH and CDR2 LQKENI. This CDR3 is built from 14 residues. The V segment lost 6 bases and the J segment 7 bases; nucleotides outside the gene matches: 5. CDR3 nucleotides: TGTGCCAGCTCCCGCGGACAGGGAAATTCACCCCTCCACTTT. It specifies CASSRGQGNSPLHF.

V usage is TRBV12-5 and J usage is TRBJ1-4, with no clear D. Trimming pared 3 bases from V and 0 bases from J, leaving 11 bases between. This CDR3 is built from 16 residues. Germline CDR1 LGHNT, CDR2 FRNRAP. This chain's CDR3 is CASGFSPMSTNEKLFF. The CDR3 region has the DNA TGTGCTAGTGGTTTTTCCCCCATGTCAACTAATGAAAAACTGTTTTTT.